These 25 T cell receptor beta chains share one sample of origin, sequenced in a study of cytomegalovirus exposure and HLA in healthy donors. The study ran its PCR with 60 Vbeta and 13 Jbeta primers. The repertoire was sequenced with immunoSEQ multiplex PCR; TCRdb's copy has only in-frame clones and lacks some. The sample shows tens of thousands of clones, over 40% of them seen only once. Sequenced input: PBMCs. The origin of the receptors is a woman aged 40 to 49 in good health and CMV-seropositive.

The chain recombines TRBV4-1 with TRBJ1-2; maybe TRBD1 (6 bases). This CDR3 comprises 16 residues. The V end lost 0 bases, the J end lost 5 bases, and 16 bases lay between the germline ends. Germline V gives CDR1 MGHRA, CDR2 YSYEKL. The CDR3 DNA sequence: TGCGCCAGCAGCCAAGATACCCTCCCCAGGGGTTATGGCTACACCTTC. Its protein is CASSQDTLPRGYGYTF.

The gene calls are TRBV5-6 and TRBJ2-1; 7 nucleotides agree with TRBD2. Germline V gene data show CDR1 as SGHDT and CDR2 as YYEEEE. CDR3 length equals 15 residues. V trimming: 0 bases; J trimming: 3 bases; junction bases outside the gene matches: 3. This chain's CDR3 is CASSLGASGYNEQFF. The CDR3, as DNA: TGTGCCAGCAGCTTGGGGGCTAGCGGCTACAATGAGCAGTTCTTC.

This clone was picked up one time. The CDR3 sequence is CASRDRGGSPLHF. In DNA, the CDR3 is TGTGCCAGCAGGGACAGGGGCGGTTCACCCCTCCACTTT. V and J are TRBV2 and TRBJ1-6; 9 bases line up with TRBD1. This CDR3 contains 13 residues. Unmatched junction bases numbered 3, after V lost 6 bases and J lost 9 bases. Germline values: CDR1 SNHLY, CDR2 FYNNEI. Full variable domain (outside the CDR3, taken from reference TRBV2 and TRBJ1-6): EPEVTQTPSHQVTQMGQEVILRCVPISNHLYFYWYRQILGQKVEFLVSFYNNEISEKSEIFDDQFSVERPDGSNFTLKIRSTKLEDSAMYFCASRDRGGSPLHFGNGTRLTVT.

The genes are TRBV29-1 and TRBJ2-3; the match to TRBD2 covers 13 bases. The CDR3 runs to 20 residues. After removal of 3 bases from V and 3 bases from J, the junction contained 18 bases not matched to a gene. Germline lookup yields CDR1 SQVTM and CDR2 ANQGSEA. The CDR3 loop is CSVERENPTPGLAGTDTQYF. The CDR3 nucleotides are TGCAGCGTTGAGAGGGAAAACCCGACGCCGGGACTAGCGGGGACAGATACGCAGTATTTT.

This clone was seen a handful of times. This chain uses TRBV2 with TRBJ1-2, with no clear D. Per germline, CDR1 SNHLY and CDR2 FYNNEI. There are 12 residues in the CDR3. Trimming cost V 6 bases and J 1 base, with 6 bases left between them. CDR3 in amino acids: CASSQVNYGYTF. The CDR3 DNA follows: TGTGCCAGCAGCCAGGTTAACTATGGCTACACCTTC. The full variable domain, completed using reference TRBV2 and TRBJ1-2, is EPEVTQTPSHQVTQMGQEVILRCVPISNHLYFYWYRQILGQKVEFLVSFYNNEISEKSEIFDDQFSVERPDGSNFTLKIRSTKLEDSAMYFCASSQVNYGYTFGSGTRLTVV.

The chain combines TRBV11-2 with TRBJ2-1, with D possibly being TRBD2 (6 bases). The CDR3 covers 13 residues. CDR1 and CDR2 (germline): SGHAT, FQNNGV. Trimming stripped 5 bases from V and 6 bases from J, with 11 bases between. The CDR3 DNA reads TGTGCCAGCAGCCGACTAGGATTCAATGAGCAGTTCTTC. This codes for CASSRLGFNEQFF. Full variable domain (outside the CDR3, taken from reference TRBV11-2 and TRBJ2-1): EAGVAQSPRYKIIEKRQSVAFWCNPISGHATLYWYQQILGQGPKLLIQFQNNGVVDDSQLPKDRFSAERLKGVDSTLKIQPAKLEDSAVYLCASSRLGFNEQFFGPGTRLTVL.

The table lists this clone with a few counts. This chain links TRBV29-1 with TRBJ1-3; D remains ambiguous. The germline gives CDR1 SQVTM, CDR2 ANQGSEA. Trimming left V 4 bases short and J 3 bases short, with 7 bases between. CDR3 length: 12 amino acids. CDR3 in DNA: TGCAGCGTTGCGGGGTTTGGAAACACCATATATTTT. It encodes CSVAGFGNTIYF.

V usage is TRBV27 and J usage is TRBJ2-2, with TRBD1 matching over 7 bases. Germline lookup yields CDR1 MNHEY and CDR2 SMNVEV (reference sequence). V shed 7 bases, J shed 4 bases, and the junction held 6 bases outside the gene matches. This CDR3 has 14 amino acids. CDR3 sequence (DNA): TGTGCCAGCACCCAGGACAGGTCCACCGGGGAGCTGTTTTTT. Its translation: CASTQDRSTGELFF.

This clone was seen more than once but under ten times. CDR3 nucleotide sequence: TGTGCCAGCAGCTTGAAAGCGGGGGGGCGGGCAGATACGCAGTATTTT. Its translation is CASSLKAGGRADTQYF. This chain uses TRBV5-4 with TRBJ2-3; 10 nucleotides match TRBD2. Germline CDR1 reads SGHNT; CDR2 reads YYREEE (reference sequence). The CDR3 has 16 residues. After removal of 1 base from V and 4 bases from J, the junction contained 6 bases not matched to a gene.

A remark on this clone: One end of the junction does not line up with germline, which may come from a read error. The chain carries TRBV7-9 and TRBJ1-5; the match to TRBD1 covers 8 bases. Germline lookup yields CDR1 SEHNR and CDR2 FQNEAQ (reference sequence). The CDR3 is made up of 13 amino acids. The CDR3 nucleotides read TGTTCCAGCAGCTCGACAGGGGTACAGCCCCAGCATTTT. It specifies CSSSSTGVQPQHF.

The rearrangement joins TRBV7-3 to TRBJ2-3, with D unresolved. The V gene lost 3 bases and the J gene lost 6 bases, with 10 bases spanning the gap. Germline CDR1 and CDR2: SGHTA and FQGTGA. This CDR3 comprises 13 residues. In DNA, the CDR3 is TGTGCCAGCAGCTTCATAACATCTGATACGCAGTATTTT. The encoded protein is CASSFITSDTQYF.

The chain joins TRBV5-4 to TRBJ1-1; 8 bases fit TRBD1. The CDR3 is 14 amino acids. Per germline, CDR1 SGHNT and CDR2 YYREEE (reference sequence). The junction had 3 bases not matched to a gene; V was cut back by 4 bases and J by 1 base. CDR3 amino acids: CASSPGTGNTEAFF. As DNA, the CDR3 is TGTGCCAGCAGCCCTGGGACAGGGAACACTGAAGCTTTCTTT.

The rearrangement links TRBV6-4 to TRBJ2-3; the D gene is possibly TRBD1 (6 bases). V was cut by 4 bases and J by 1 base, with 12 bases left in between. There are 15 residues in the CDR3. From germline, CDR1 is MRHNA and CDR2 SNTAGT. The CDR3 coding sequence is TGTGCCAGCAGTGTCCAGGGACACGGCACAGATACGCAGTATTTT. Its translation is CASSVQGHGTDTQYF.

The V and J genes are TRBV5-1 and TRBJ2-7; TRBD1 is a possible D gene (6 bases). V gave up 0 bases and J gave up 7 bases, with 14 bases separating them. The CDR3 length is 14 residues. CDR1 is SGHRS and CDR2 is YFSETQ in the germline V gene. The CDR3 DNA reads TGCGCCAGCAGCTTGGACAGGGTCGATAGGGAGCAGTACTTC. As protein: CASSLDRVDREQYF.

V and J are TRBV30 and TRBJ1-2; no reliable D call. The CDR3 loop spans 14 amino acids. The V gene lost 0 bases and the J gene lost 4 bases, with 12 bases spanning the gap. Germline V gives CDR1 GTSNPN, CDR2 SVGIG (reference sequence). In DNA, the CDR3 is TGTGCCTGGAGTGTACATGGCAGAACCTATGGCTACACCTTC. It encodes CAWSVHGRTYGYTF.

This clone has just a few counts. The chain employs TRBV6-1 and TRBJ1-4; 10 bases line up with TRBD1. From germline, CDR1 is MNHNS and CDR2 SASEGT. CDR3 size: 14 residues. V lost 3 bases, J lost 6 bases, and 1 base stayed unmatched. The CDR3 protein is CASSEGQGHEKLFF. CDR3 DNA sequence: TGTGCCAGCAGTGAGGGACAGGGGCATGAAAAACTGTTTTTT.

V gene TRBV29-1 combines with J gene TRBJ2-1, with D tentatively TRBD2 (5 bases). V was shortened by 4 bases and J by 7 bases, with 17 bases between the two germline ends. The CDR3 totals 14 residues. Germline V gene sequence: CDR1 SQVTM, CDR2 ANQGSEA. The CDR3 is CSVGKGASGNEQFF. The CDR3 bases are TGCAGCGTTGGAAAGGGAGCGTCTGGTAATGAGCAGTTCTTC.

The count of this clone is one. This sequence joins TRBV30 and TRBJ1-1, with 7 bases aligning to TRBD1. Germline CDR1 and CDR2: GTSNPN and SVGIG (reference sequence). The trim removed 1 base at V and 6 bases at J, leaving 5 bases unmatched. This CDR3 contains 13 residues. CDR3 nucleotide sequence: TGTGCCTGGAGTGCCAGGGGGATCGCTGAAGCTTTCTTT. Amino acids: CAWSARGIAEAFF.

The chain links TRBV5-1 to TRBJ1-1; 9 nucleotides match TRBD1. Germline V gene sequence: CDR1 SGHRS, CDR2 YFSETQ. There are 13 residues in the CDR3. The trim removed 4 bases at V and 7 bases at J, leaving 5 bases unmatched. CDR3 coding DNA: TGCGCCAGCAGCGTGACAGGGGGGAATGAAGCTTTCTTT. Amino acid sequence: CASSVTGGNEAFF. Complete variable domain (other parts from reference TRBV5-1 and TRBJ1-1): KAGVTQTPRYLIKTRGQQVTLSCSPISGHRSVSWYQQTPGQGLQFLFEYFSETQRNKGNFPGRFSGRQFSNSRSEMNVSTLELGDSALYLCASSVTGGNEAFFGQGTRLTVV.

The chain joins TRBV7-9 to TRBJ2-5; D is perhaps TRBD2 (5 bases). Germline lookup yields CDR1 SEHNR and CDR2 FQNEAQ (reference sequence). V was clipped by 5 bases and J by 5 bases, with 12 bases between them. The CDR3 covers 13 residues. CDR3 protein: CASSRGMMETQYF. CDR3 coding DNA: TGTGCCAGCAGCCGAGGGATGATGGAGACCCAGTACTTC.

CDR3 sequence reads: CASSPRTSTVTYEQYF. In DNA form, the CDR3 reads TGTGCCAGCAGCCCACGTACCTCTACAGTAACCTACGAGCAGTACTTC. The V call is TRBV7-8, the J call TRBJ2-7, with unresolved D. Between the trimmed V and J ends, which lost 5 bases and 2 bases, there was a span of 19 bases. Per germline, CDR1 SGHVS and CDR2 FQNEAQ. This CDR3 region has 16 residues.

This clone was counted between two and nine times. The rearrangement uses TRBV14 and TRBJ1-6; D ambiguous. CDR1 is SGHDN, CDR2 FVKESK, per germline. The V gene lost 5 bases and the J gene lost 7 bases, with 15 bases spanning the gap. The CDR3 sequence is 15 residues long. As DNA, the CDR3 is TGTGCCAGCAGCTTTGCAGGAGGCAGGAATTCACCCCTCCACTTT. Its translation is CASSFAGGRNSPLHF. The variable domain in full, with the rest retrieved from reference TRBV14 and TRBJ1-6, is EAGVTQFPSHSVIEKGQTVTLRCDPISGHDNLYWYRRVMGKEIKFLLHFVKESKQDESGMPNNRFLAERTGGTYSTLKVQPAELEDSGVYFCASSFAGGRNSPLHFGNGTRLTVT.

The chain uses TRBV28 and TRBJ2-3; D may be TRBD2 (6 bases). There are 16 residues in the CDR3. Trimming stripped 2 bases from V and 0 bases from J, with 12 bases between. From germline, CDR1 is MDHEN and CDR2 SYDVKM. DNA of the CDR3: TGTGCCAGCAGTTTACCCCCGGGACTTAGCACAGATACGCAGTATTTT. This encodes CASSLPPGLSTDTQYF.

This clone is a singleton in its sample. One end of the junction varies from germline; a read error may be responsible. This rearrangement joins TRBV7-7 to TRBJ2-3; TRBD2 is a possible D gene (6 bases). Germline V CDR1 and CDR2: SSHAT, FNYEAQ (reference sequence). The CDR3 consists of 14 residues. CDR3 loop: CASSLGGVTDTQYF. The CDR3 DNA is TGTGCTAGCAGCTTAGGCGGGGTCACAGATACGCAGTATTTT.

The rearrangement joins TRBV30 to TRBJ2-5; 11 bases align to TRBD2. This CDR3 has 13 amino acids. Per the germline V gene, CDR1 is GTSNPN and CDR2 is SVGIG (reference sequence). V shed 3 bases and J 4 bases; nucleotides not matched to a gene: 1. The CDR3 DNA is TGTGCCTGGAGGCTAGCGGGGGGAGAGACCCAGTACTTC. Its translation: CAWRLAGGETQYF.